Below are 28 T cell receptor beta chains sequenced from a single sample in a study of radiotherapy plus CTLA-4 blockade in lung cancer. The repertoire was sequenced with immunoSEQ multiplex PCR; TCRdb's copy has only in-frame clones and lacks some. The sample lists 65,000 to 90,000 clones; more than 75% were seen once. Sequences were derived from peripheral blood, sampled from a patient treated with radiotherapy plus ipilimumab. The receptors shown here come from a human donor with non-small cell lung cancer who had stable disease on radiotherapy plus ipilimumab.

The chain's CDR3 is CASSSAGGSGYTF. DNA for the CDR3: TGTGCCAGCAGCTCCGCCGGGGGGAGCGGCTACACCTTC. This chain links TRBV7-8 with TRBJ1-2; a weak D match, TRBD1 (5 bases). Germline V CDR1 and CDR2: SGHVS, FQNEAQ. The V gene lost 4 bases and the J gene lost 8 bases, with 14 bases spanning the gap. The CDR3 length is 13 residues.

The chain employs TRBV27 and TRBJ2-1; TRBD2 agrees at 9 bases. Losses at the gene ends were 5 bases for V and 2 bases for J; bases not matched to a gene: 4. The CDR3 extends over 15 amino acids. Germline V gives CDR1 MNHEY, CDR2 SMNVEV (reference sequence). CDR3 amino acids: CASSKGTSTYNEQFF. The CDR3 DNA reads TGTGCCAGCAGTAAGGGGACTAGCACCTACAATGAGCAGTTCTTC.

The chain recombines TRBV5-1 with TRBJ2-3; 9 bases line up with TRBD2. The trim removed 4 bases at V and 7 bases at J, leaving 13 bases unmatched. The CDR3 length is 16 residues. Germline CDR1 is SGHRS and CDR2 is YFSETQ. CDR3 region: CASSAASGIQHHTQYF. CDR3 nucleotide sequence: TGCGCCAGCAGCGCAGCTAGCGGGATCCAGCATCATACGCAGTATTTT.

V gene TRBV28 combines with J gene TRBJ2-5, with TRBD1 matching over 9 bases. This CDR3 region has 17 residues. With V trimmed by 7 bases and J by 11 bases, 23 bases remained unmatched. Germline V gives CDR1 MDHEN, CDR2 SYDVKM. Here the CDR3 DNA reads TGTGCCAGCACCCCCCCCCGGTCCGGGACAGGGACTCTTGAGCAGTACTTC. This gives the protein CASTPPRSGTGTLEQYF.

This sequence joins TRBV2 and TRBJ1-1, with D uncertain. This CDR3 comprises 13 residues. The V and J ends lost 5 bases and 2 bases respectively, with 9 bases between them. CDR1 and CDR2 (germline): SNHLY, FYNNEI. CDR3 in amino acids: CASSYRTNTEAFF. The CDR3 nucleotides are TGTGCCAGCAGTTACAGAACTAACACTGAAGCTTTCTTT.

The J gene is TRBJ2-7, the V gene TRBV15, with D perhaps assigned TRBD1 or TRBD2 (5 bases each). V shed 4 bases and J shed 2 bases, with 12 bases lying between them. This CDR3 comprises 14 residues. CDR1 and CDR2 from the germline V gene are LNHNV and YYDKDF (reference sequence). This CDR3 is CATSKPGTPYEQYF. The CDR3 bases are TGTGCCACCAGCAAGCCAGGGACCCCCTACGAGCAGTACTTC.

The chain uses TRBV2 and TRBJ2-1; 11 nucleotides line up with TRBD2. This CDR3 region has 16 residues. The J segment lost 1 base and the V segment lost 6 bases, leaving 5 bases of the junction unmatched. Germline loops: CDR1 SNHLY, CDR2 FYNNEI. The CDR3 protein is CASRGRLAGSYNEQFF. As DNA, the CDR3 is TGTGCCAGCAGGGGAAGACTAGCGGGGTCCTACAATGAGCAGTTCTTC. The complete variable domain, with remaining parts taken from reference TRBV2 and TRBJ2-1, reads EPEVTQTPSHQVTQMGQEVILRCVPISNHLYFYWYRQILGQKVEFLVSFYNNEISEKSEIFDDQFSVERPDGSNFTLKIRSTKLEDSAMYFCASRGRLAGSYNEQFFGPGTRLTVL.

V is TRBV18 and J is TRBJ1-2, with unresolved D. The germline CDR1 and CDR2 sequences are KGHSH and LQKENI. This CDR3 contains 16 residues. V lost 2 bases and J 3 bases, leaving 16 bases between the germline ends. CDR3 sequence reads: CASSPKTAQSDYGYTF. The CDR3 DNA sequence: TGTGCCAGCTCACCAAAAACGGCCCAGTCAGACTATGGCTACACCTTC.

The chain recombines TRBV6-5 with TRBJ2-7; D is uncertain. V was shortened by 6 bases and J by 3 bases, with 9 bases between the two germline ends. The CDR3 has 12 residues. Germline CDR1 reads MNHEY; CDR2 reads SVGAGI. The CDR3 reads CASRKQDYEQYF. CDR3 DNA: TGTGCCAGCAGGAAGCAGGACTACGAGCAGTACTTC.

The chain joins TRBV10-2 to TRBJ2-7; tentative D call: TRBD2 (6 bases). CDR3 size: 12 residues. Trimming removed 4 bases at V and 6 bases at J, with 10 bases between. Germline V gene data show CDR1 as WSHSY and CDR2 as SAAADI. In nucleotides, the CDR3 is TGCGCCAGCAGTGGGGACTTCGGCGAGCAGTACTTC. Amino acids: CASSGDFGEQYF.

This clone was counted once. The chain uses TRBV7-2 and TRBJ2-5; TRBD2 agrees at 9 bases. From germline, CDR1 is SGHTA and CDR2 FQGNSA. The CDR3 is 15 amino acids. V shed 5 bases and J 6 bases; nucleotides not matched to a gene: 10. This CDR3 reads CASSTGTSSVQTQYF. The CDR3 DNA reads as TGTGCCAGCAGCACCGGGACTAGCTCTGTGCAGACCCAGTACTTC.

The gene calls are TRBV5-1 and TRBJ2-5, with 14 bases aligning to TRBD2. Losses at the gene ends were 0 bases for V and 1 base for J; bases not matched to a gene: 2. CDR3 length: 17 residues. Germline V gene data show CDR1 as SGHRS and CDR2 as YFSETQ. The CDR3 region is CASSLAGLAGGQETQYF. The CDR3 bases are TGCGCCAGCAGCTTGGCCGGACTAGCGGGAGGCCAAGAGACCCAGTACTTC.

The J gene is TRBJ1-1, the V gene TRBV5-1, with D hard to call. The CDR3 extends over 14 amino acids. Trimming stripped 4 bases from V and 5 bases from J, with 15 bases between. Germline assignment: CDR1 SGHRS and CDR2 YFSETQ. The CDR3 region has the DNA TGCGCCAGCAGCCCCCGGCCACCTATAACTGAAGCTTTCTTT. This encodes CASSPRPPITEAFF.

This chain joins TRBV5-4 and TRBJ1-2, with D maybe TRBD1 (5 bases). Trimming removed 0 bases from V and 7 bases from J, with 10 bases in between. Germline values: CDR1 SGHNT, CDR2 YYREEE (reference sequence). The CDR3 runs to 13 residues. CDR3 in DNA: TGTGCCAGCAGCTTGGGGGGGAGGGCTGGCTACACCTTC. Translation: CASSLGGRAGYTF.

The rearrangement joins TRBV4-1 to TRBJ2-5; TRBD2 aligns across 10 bases. Germline V gene sequence: CDR1 MGHRA, CDR2 YSYEKL. There are 14 residues in the CDR3. The ends lost 8 bases at V and 5 bases at J; junction bases unmatched: 8. The CDR3: CASGKQLAGETQYF. The CDR3 DNA is TGCGCCAGCGGCAAACAACTAGCGGGGGAGACCCAGTACTTC.

V and J are TRBV5-5 and TRBJ1-1; D may be TRBD1 (6 bases). Germline V lookup: CDR1 SGHKS, CDR2 YYEKEE (reference sequence). This CDR3 contains 11 residues. Trimming shortened V by 5 bases and J by 7 bases, and 9 bases separated the two germline ends. In DNA, the CDR3 is TGTGCCAGCAGGCGGACAGATGAAGCTTTCTTT. Its translation: CASRRTDEAFF. The complete variable domain, with remaining parts taken from reference TRBV5-5 and TRBJ1-1, reads DAGVTQSPTHLIKTRGQQVTLRCSPISGHKSVSWYQQVLGQGPQFIFQYYEKEERGRGNFPDRFSARQFPNYSSELNVNALLLGDSALYLCASRRTDEAFFGQGTRLTVV.

A few counts support this clone. V is TRBV5-4 and J is TRBJ2-3, with unresolved D. Per germline, CDR1 SGHNT and CDR2 YYREEE (reference sequence). With 5 bases removed from V and 0 bases from J, the gap between germline ends came to 13 bases. The CDR3 has 15 residues. In DNA, the CDR3 is TGTGCCAGCAGGGGAAGTTCAGCTAGCACAGATACGCAGTATTTT. Translating it yields CASRGSSASTDTQYF.

This chain links TRBV2 with TRBJ1-1; 10 bases agree with TRBD1. Losses at the gene ends were 6 bases for V and 3 bases for J; bases not matched to a gene: 7. Looked up from germline, CDR1 is SNHLY and CDR2 is FYNNEI. This CDR3 has 15 amino acids. The CDR3 DNA is TGTGCCAGCAGCCCCCCGGGACAGGGGCACACTGAAGCTTTCTTT. Translation gives CASSPPGQGHTEAFF.

The CDR3 DNA is TGTGCCAGCAGCCACCCCCGTATACTAGCTTACGAGCAGTACTTC. It translates to CASSHPRILAYEQYF. The chain links TRBV6-6 to TRBJ2-7; tentative D call: TRBD2 (6 bases). The V gene's germline CDR1 is MNHNY and CDR2 SVGAGI (reference sequence). Trimming shortened V by 6 bases and J by 4 bases, and 19 bases separated the two germline ends. The CDR3 spans 15 residues.

V is TRBV6-9 and J is TRBJ1-6; D call uncertain. The CDR3 extends over 16 amino acids. Trimming left V 3 bases short and J 0 bases short, with 9 bases between. Germline V gene sequence: CDR1 MNHGY, CDR2 SVAAGI. The CDR3 protein is CASSYSAGSYNSPLHF. In nucleotides, the CDR3 is TGTGCCAGCAGTTACTCTGCAGGCTCCTATAATTCACCCCTCCACTTT.

This chain connects TRBV28 to TRBJ1-3; D gene uncertain. Germline V gene data show CDR1 as MDHEN and CDR2 as SYDVKM. The V gene lost 5 bases and the J gene lost 13 bases, with 15 bases spanning the gap. This CDR3 is 12 amino acids long. The CDR3 DNA follows: TGTGCCAGCAGTCTCTCGGAGCGTTGGATATATTTT. The encoded protein is CASSLSERWIYF.

V is TRBV5-4 and J is TRBJ2-5; 8 positions agree with TRBD1. The J call may be in error: the DNA end matches TRBJ2-7 better. Per germline, CDR1 SGHNT and CDR2 YYREEE (reference sequence). The CDR3 runs to 13 residues. DNA of the CDR3: TGTGCCAGCAGCTCCTCGGACAGGGACGAGCAGTACTTC. This sequence encodes CASSSSDRDEQYF.

The V and J genes are TRBV29-1 and TRBJ2-7; D might be TRBD2 (6 bases). V lost 2 bases and J lost 3, with 8 bases in between. Germline loops: CDR1 SQVTM, CDR2 ANQGSEA. The CDR3 length is 12 residues. The CDR3 protein is CSVETGSYEQYF. The CDR3 region has the DNA TGCAGCGTTGAAACCGGGAGCTACGAGCAGTACTTC.

The chain carries TRBV6-5 and TRBJ2-7; 7 nucleotides agree with TRBD2. The CDR3 loop spans 14 amino acids. V trimming: 7 bases; J trimming: 5 bases; junction bases outside the gene matches: 11. The germline gives CDR1 MNHEY, CDR2 SVGAGI. The CDR3 bases are TGTGCCAGCAAGGTGGGGACCGGGGGGAACGAGCAGTACTTC. Its translation is CASKVGTGGNEQYF.

Points on this clone: Other nucleotide sequences in the sample specify the same CDR3. V and J are TRBV6-5 and TRBJ1-1; no firm D call. Germline V gene data show CDR1 as MNHEY and CDR2 as SVGAGI. V lost 2 bases to trimming and J lost 3 bases, with 13 bases between them. There are 15 residues in the CDR3. CDR3 DNA: TGTGCCAGCAGTTACAGACCCACGATGGACACTGAAGCTTTCTTT. It yields the protein CASSYRPTMDTEAFF.

The V call is TRBV18, the J call TRBJ2-1; 7 positions match TRBD1. Germline V lookup: CDR1 KGHSH, CDR2 LQKENI. Trimming at V came to 3 bases and at J to 9 bases, leaving 8 bases not matched to a gene. The CDR3 sequence is 14 residues long. CDR3 bases: TGTGCCAGCTCACCTTCTCTAGGGGGCGGTGAGCAGTTCTTC. Residues: CASSPSLGGGEQFF.

In this sample, this clone turned up once. The genes are TRBV7-9 and TRBJ2-1; D might be TRBD1 (5 bases). The CDR3 consists of 16 residues. V lost 8 bases and J lost 0, with 17 bases in between. Germline V gene lookup returns CDR1 SEHNR and CDR2 FQNEAQ (reference sequence). The CDR3 sequence: CASLPTAISSYNEQFF. The CDR3 nucleotides are TGTGCCAGCCTCCCGACAGCAATCAGCTCCTACAATGAGCAGTTCTTC. Together with reference TRBV7-9 and TRBJ2-1, the CDR3 gives the full variable domain: DTGVSQNPRHKITKRGQNVTFRCDPISEHNRLYWYRQTLGQGPEFLTYFQNEAQLEKSRLLSDRFSAERPKGSFSTLEIQRTEQGDSAMYLCASLPTAISSYNEQFFGPGTRLTVL.

This chain joins TRBV2 and TRBJ1-1, with D maybe TRBD1 (5 bases). The CDR3 spans 14 residues. V was cut by 7 bases and J by 5 bases, with 17 bases left in between. The germline V gene has CDR1 SNHLY and CDR2 FYNNEI. In DNA form, the CDR3 reads TGTGCCAGCACCTCCACAGCAGGGTATACTGAAGCTTTCTTT. Protein product: CASTSTAGYTEAFF.